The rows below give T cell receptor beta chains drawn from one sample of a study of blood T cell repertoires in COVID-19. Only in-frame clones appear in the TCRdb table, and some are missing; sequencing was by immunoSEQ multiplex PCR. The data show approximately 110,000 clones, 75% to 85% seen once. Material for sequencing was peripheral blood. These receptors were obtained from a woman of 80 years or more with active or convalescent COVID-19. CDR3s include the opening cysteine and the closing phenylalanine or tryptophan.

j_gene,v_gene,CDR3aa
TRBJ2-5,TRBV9,CASSVGTKQETQYF
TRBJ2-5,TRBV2,CASGMTSGTGTQYF
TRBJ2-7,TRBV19,CASATGRLYEQYF
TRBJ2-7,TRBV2,CGGRGRHEQYF
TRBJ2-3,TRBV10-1,CASSEGGQGTQYF
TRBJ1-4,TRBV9,CASSVSGQFNEKLFF
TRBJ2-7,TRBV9,CASSAATSGSYEQYF
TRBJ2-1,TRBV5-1,CASSLDGTGGYNEQFF
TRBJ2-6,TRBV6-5,CASRATGLGANVLTF
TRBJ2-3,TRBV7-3,CASSSGTSGDTQYF
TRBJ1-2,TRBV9,CASSSQQGNGYTF
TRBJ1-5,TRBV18,CASSPTGNQPQHF
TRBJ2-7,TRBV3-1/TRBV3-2,CASSPLAGGRREQYF
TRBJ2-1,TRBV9,CASSVYSEAEQFF
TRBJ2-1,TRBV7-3,CASSGGTGPLSSYNEQFF
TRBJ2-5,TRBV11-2,CASSLGSGLQTQYF
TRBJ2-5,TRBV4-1,CASSQDPDTIQETQYF
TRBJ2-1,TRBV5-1,CASRALLAGGNEQFF
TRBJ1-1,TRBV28,CASSPPSVFSTEAFF
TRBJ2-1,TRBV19,CASSAPGLHYNEQFF
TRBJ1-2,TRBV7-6,CASSLGSPGDRPYF
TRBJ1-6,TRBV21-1,CACPLRTVSPLHF
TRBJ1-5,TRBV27,CASSLGGRVGQGLLQPQHF
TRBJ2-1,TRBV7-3,CASSIYQGASSYNEQFF
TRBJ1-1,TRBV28,CASRRPGDTEAFF
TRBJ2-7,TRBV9,CASSGFSAPVGEQYF
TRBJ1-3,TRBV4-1,CASSQEGFSGNTIYF
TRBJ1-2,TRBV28,CASSTDRGRRYTF
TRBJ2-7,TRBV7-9,CASSFTAGTSGGSYEQYF
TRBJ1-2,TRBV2,CASSGLPGPYGYTF
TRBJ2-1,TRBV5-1,CASSPRLAGDNEQFF
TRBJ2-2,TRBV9,CASSVGPGTSGRAGELFF
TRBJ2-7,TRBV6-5,CATGNYEQYF
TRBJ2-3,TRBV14,CASSPRTGGRTDTQYF
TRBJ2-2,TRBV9,CASSVAPSGTTGELFF
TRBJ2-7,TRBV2,CASSVQLGQGREQYF
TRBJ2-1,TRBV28,CASSPPSSVEQFF
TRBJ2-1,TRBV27,CASSLGGRQFF
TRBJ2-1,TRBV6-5,CASSLGLAPYNEQFF
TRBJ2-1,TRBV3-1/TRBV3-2,CASSQGRHNEQFF
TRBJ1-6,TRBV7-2,CASSPLVSGNSPLHF
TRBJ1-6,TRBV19,CASSVRADNSPLHF
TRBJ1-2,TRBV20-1,CSARTSRGYTF
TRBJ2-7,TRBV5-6,CASRGTGGPYEQYF
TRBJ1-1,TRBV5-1,CASSLHIDTEAFF
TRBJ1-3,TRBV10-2,CASSALRDSGNTIYF
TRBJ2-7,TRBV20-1,CSARAGHEQYF